This TCR beta chain was documented in a study of blood T cell repertoires in COVID-19. As for the study in general: In each case, the material was cDNA or gDNA derived from T cells, B-cell-depleted T cells, or PBMCs.

This CDR3 spans 13 amino acids. The germline gives CDR1 SNHLY, CDR2 FYNNEI. V was clipped by 3 bases and J by 7 bases, with 9 bases between them. Methods used by the authors: Nucleated cell number was recorded as an estimate derived from reference gene primer amplification. Sequencing was performed with immunoSEQ multiplex PCR; in TCRdb, only in-frame clones are kept and a portion is missing. The V and J calls and the clone size are those of that table, but D and trimming were determined from the DNA. Among some 130,000 clones, about 80% were seen once, and the ten largest hold about 2.3%. Clinical history as reported by participants underpinned cohort assignment.

The source material was PBMCs or T cells enriched from blood (not recorded which). The clonotype originates from a man in his forties with acute COVID-19. The chain joins TRBV2 to TRBJ2-2; tentatively, D is TRBD1 (5 bases). The CDR3 nucleotides are TGTGCCAGCAGTGACAGGGTGAACGGGGAGCTGTTTTTT. It codes for CASSDRVNGELFF.